What follows are 20 T cell receptor beta chains derived from one specimen sequenced in a study of T cells in Graves' hyperthyroidism and ophthalmopathy. Amplification of TCR beta CDR3 regions was performed using RNA transcripts as template. Carried out on the TCR CDR3, a first-round RT-PCR used the HTBI primer set. Each CDR3 protein gets one entry after TCRdb re-called the multiplex PCR reads with MiXCR. The sample has approximately 600,000 distinct CDR3 sequences, around 14% seen once. The source material was blood. These receptors originate from a woman aged 25 to 39 with Graves' hyperthyroidism that later progressed to Graves' ophthalmopathy.

This clonotype was detected ten times or more. The rearrangement links TRBV7-2 to TRBJ1-6, with a tentative D call TRBD1 (5 bases). CDR3 length: 15 amino acids. Trimming cost V 5 bases and J 5 bases, with 13 bases left between them. Germline V CDR1 and CDR2: SGHTA, FQGNSA. CDR3 loop: CASSVTGTDNSPLHF. The CDR3 region has the DNA TGTGCCAGCAGCGTAACCGGGACGGATAATTCACCCCTCCACTTT.

V usage is TRBV28 and J usage is TRBJ2-7; 10 nucleotides line up with TRBD2. This CDR3 region has 14 residues. Germline V gene sequence: CDR1 MDHEN, CDR2 SYDVKM. J gave up 4 bases and V 5 bases, and 5 bases lay outside the gene matches. CDR3 nucleotide sequence: TGTGCCAGCAGTCTAACTAGCGGGATGTACGAGCAGTACTTC. Encoded protein: CASSLTSGMYEQYF.

This clonotype was recorded a few times. This chain links TRBV10-3 with TRBJ2-7, with 9 bases aligning to TRBD2. There are 14 residues in the CDR3. Germline CDR1 is ENHRY and CDR2 is SYGVKD. The ends lost 1 base at V and 3 bases at J; junction bases unmatched: 1. In nucleotides, the CDR3 is TGTGCCATCAGTGAGTTGCGGGAGGGCTACGAGCAGTACTTC. Translating it yields CAISELREGYEQYF.

This clonotype was counted ten times or more. V usage is TRBV2 and J usage is TRBJ1-1; possibly TRBD1 for D (5 bases). Trimming pared 7 bases from V and 0 bases from J, leaving 9 bases between. The CDR3 is 13 amino acids. Per the germline V gene, CDR1 is SNHLY and CDR2 is FYNNEI. The DNA for the CDR3 is TGTGCCAGCACCAGGGAAATGAACACTGAAGCTTTCTTT. Amino acids: CASTREMNTEAFF. Using reference TRBV2 and TRBJ1-1 for the parts outside the CDR3, the full variable domain is EPEVTQTPSHQVTQMGQEVILRCVPISNHLYFYWYRQILGQKVEFLVSFYNNEISEKSEIFDDQFSVERPDGSNFTLKIRSTKLEDSAMYFCASTREMNTEAFFGQGTRLTVV.

This clonotype has a count of ten or more. This CDR3 is CASSLSTSRGHEQYF. CDR3 DNA sequence: TGCGCCAGCAGCTTGTCCACCTCCCGGGGCCACGAGCAGTACTTC. The rearrangement uses TRBV5-1 and TRBJ2-7; tentatively, D is TRBD1 or TRBD2 (5 bases each). Germline CDR1 reads SGHRS; CDR2 reads YFSETQ. Trimming pared 1 base from V and 5 bases from J, leaving 16 bases between. This CDR3 spans 15 amino acids.

The V call is TRBV10-3, the J call TRBJ1-1; weak D call: TRBD1 (6 bases). The ends were cut back, 6 bases at V and 1 base at J, with 15 bases in the middle. CDR1 ENHRY and CDR2 SYGVKD come from the germline V gene. The CDR3 is made up of 15 amino acids. The CDR3 loop reads CAIRSAGAGNTEAFF. DNA of the CDR3: TGTGCCATCAGGTCGGCAGGGGCAGGGAACACTGAAGCTTTCTTT.

This clonotype was observed many times. The chain couples TRBV28 to TRBJ2-1; TRBD2 is a possible D gene (7 bases). Germline V gene data show CDR1 as MDHEN and CDR2 as SYDVKM. The CDR3 has 17 amino acids. Trimming stripped 5 bases from V and 5 bases from J, with 22 bases between. The DNA of the CDR3 is TGTGCCAGCAGTCAGCTAGGCGGGGGCCCTCGGGACAATGAGCAGTTCTTC. Amino acids: CASSQLGGGPRDNEQFF.

This clonotype occurred many times. The V gene is TRBV29-1, the J gene TRBJ2-5, with 7 positions matching TRBD1. CDR3 length: 14 amino acids. V lost 6 bases and J lost 3; bases outside the gene matches: 10. From germline, CDR1 is SQVTM and CDR2 ANQGSEA. The CDR3 protein is CSVLPGTAKETQYF. The CDR3 nucleotides read TGCAGCGTCCTCCCCGGGACAGCCAAAGAGACCCAGTACTTC.

The chain has TRBV6-2 or TRBV6-3 and TRBJ1-1; D is ambiguous. V lost 8 bases, J lost 0 bases, and 10 bases lay in between. From germline, CDR1 is MNHEY and CDR2 SVGEGT. The CDR3 length is 13 residues. The chain's CDR3 is CASAAVMNTEAFF. DNA for the CDR3: TGTGCCAGCGCGGCCGTTATGAACACTGAAGCTTTCTTT.

Worth noting for this clonotype: Possible read error: a much larger clone is one base away. The chain uses TRBV20-1 and TRBJ2-1; D may be TRBD2 (6 bases). This CDR3 has 14 amino acids. CDR1 and CDR2 from the germline V gene are DFQATT and SNEGSKA (reference sequence). CDR3 residues: CSFPWSAGHNEKFF. In nucleotides, the CDR3 is TGCAGTTTTCCCTGGTCGGCGGGGCACAATGAGAAGTTCTTC.

This clonotype was recorded many times. The chain combines TRBV19 with TRBJ1-4, with 7 bases fitting TRBD1. Germline CDR1 and CDR2: LNHDA and SQIVND (reference sequence). Trimming at V came to 9 bases and at J to 0 bases, leaving 7 bases not matched to a gene. CDR3 size: 15 residues. CDR3 nucleotide sequence: TGTGCCAGCAGGGGGGGATCCGCAACTAATGAAAAACTGTTTTTT. Translated: CASRGGSATNEKLFF.

Concerning this clonotype itself: A read error may be the cause here, since a much bigger clone is one base away. This sequence joins TRBV20-1 and TRBJ2-1, with TRBD2 identical over 12 bases. This CDR3 region has 13 residues. CDR1 and CDR2 from the germline V gene are DFQATT and SNEGSKA (reference sequence). V was pared by 6 bases and J by 8 bases, with 5 bases of the junction left unmatched. CDR3 in amino acids: CSATPSGRDEQFF. The DNA for the CDR3 is TGCAGTGCCACACCTAGCGGGAGGGATGAGCAGTTCTTC.

This clonotype was recorded many times. The chain recombines TRBV20-1 with TRBJ1-2; D might be TRBD1 (5 bases). This CDR3 has 16 residues. Germline values: CDR1 DFQATT, CDR2 SNEGSKA (reference sequence). Trimming took off 5 bases at V and 7 bases at J, with 26 bases between the two ends. CDR3 in DNA: TGCAGTGCTGACGGAAGAAAATTAACTCCGGGGGGTGGCTACACCTTC. It yields the protein CSADGRKLTPGGGYTF.

This clonotype was detected ten times or more. The gene calls are TRBV6-2 or TRBV6-3 and TRBJ2-7, with D possibly being TRBD1 (6 bases). V gave up 7 bases and J gave up 0 bases, with 13 bases separating them. Germline V gene sequence: CDR1 MNHEY, CDR2 SVGEGT. The CDR3 runs to 14 residues. As DNA, the CDR3 is TGTGCCAGCAAAGGACAGCTACTCTCCTACGAGCAGTACTTC. Protein product: CASKGQLLSYEQYF.

In the case of this clonotype: No conserved phenylalanine or tryptophan is present at the end of the CDR3, so a read error is the likely explanation. The J gene is TRBJ1-1, the V gene TRBV29-1, with D possibly matching TRBD1 (6 bases). The CDR3 extends over 12 amino acids. CDR1 and CDR2 (germline): SQVTM, ANQGSEA. V lost 4 bases, J lost 1 base, and 7 bases lay in between. CDR3 nucleotide sequence: TGCAGCGTTGGGACAGCGAACACTGAAGCTTTCCTT. Residues: CSVGTANTEAFL.

This clonotype was counted at least ten times. The genes are TRBV30 and TRBJ1-1; TRBD1 agrees at 8 bases. V was pared by 1 base and J by 11 bases, with 6 bases of the junction left unmatched. Germline-derived CDR1 and CDR2 are GTSNPN and SVGIG (reference sequence). This CDR3 has 12 amino acids. The CDR3 here is CAWSAGGVDAFF. The CDR3 DNA reads as TGTGCCTGGAGTGCAGGGGGCGTAGACGCTTTCTTT. The whole variable domain, remainder taken from reference TRBV30 and TRBJ1-1, is SQTIHQWPATLVQPVGSPLSLECTVEGTSNPNLYWYRQAAGRGLQLLFYSVGIGQISSEVPQNLSASRPQDRQFILSSKKLLLSDSGFYLCAWSAGGVDAFFGQGTRLTVV.

This clonotype has a count of ten or more. The rearrangement links TRBV10-3 to TRBJ2-1; 8 positions agree with TRBD2. From germline, CDR1 is ENHRY and CDR2 SYGVKD. The trim removed 3 bases at V and 2 bases at J, leaving 3 bases unmatched. The CDR3 contains 15 residues. CDR3 DNA sequence: TGTGCCATCAGTGATGTAGCGGGGACCTACAATGAGCAGTTCTTC. Translation: CAISDVAGTYNEQFF.

This clonotype was seen a few times. The rearrangement uses TRBV7-9 and TRBJ1-2; D not certain. Germline-derived CDR1 and CDR2 are SEHNR and FQNEAQ (reference sequence). Trimming shortened V by 1 base and J by 4 bases, and 10 bases separated the two germline ends. This CDR3 is built from 14 residues. The CDR3 DNA follows: TGTGCCAGCAGCTTAGACGCTGGGTCCTATGGCTACACCTTC. Residues: CASSLDAGSYGYTF.

This clonotype occurred many times. V is TRBV12-3 or TRBV12-4 and J is TRBJ1-1; no definite D call. The V and J ends lost 2 bases and 7 bases respectively, with 2 bases between them. This CDR3 has 10 amino acids. The CDR3 DNA sequence: TGTGCCAGCAGTTTACATGAAGCTTTCTTT. Amino acid sequence: CASSLHEAFF.

This clonotype was observed at least ten times. DNA for the CDR3: TGTGCCAGCAGCTCGACAGGGGAAGCAGATACGCAGTATTTT. Its protein product is CASSSTGEADTQYF. The chain recombines TRBV5-4 with TRBJ2-3; 8 positions agree with TRBD1. The germline CDR1 and CDR2 sequences are SGHNT and YYREEE (reference sequence). The CDR3 has 14 amino acids. With 3 bases clipped from V and 4 bases from J, the junction kept 4 bases outside the gene matches. The entire variable domain, with the rest obtained from reference TRBV5-4 and TRBJ2-3, is as follows: ETGVTQSPTHLIKTRGQQVTLRCSSQSGHNTVSWYQQALGQGPQFIFQYYREEENGRGNFPPRFSGLQFPNYSSELNVNALELDDSALYLCASSSTGEADTQYFGPGTRLTVL.